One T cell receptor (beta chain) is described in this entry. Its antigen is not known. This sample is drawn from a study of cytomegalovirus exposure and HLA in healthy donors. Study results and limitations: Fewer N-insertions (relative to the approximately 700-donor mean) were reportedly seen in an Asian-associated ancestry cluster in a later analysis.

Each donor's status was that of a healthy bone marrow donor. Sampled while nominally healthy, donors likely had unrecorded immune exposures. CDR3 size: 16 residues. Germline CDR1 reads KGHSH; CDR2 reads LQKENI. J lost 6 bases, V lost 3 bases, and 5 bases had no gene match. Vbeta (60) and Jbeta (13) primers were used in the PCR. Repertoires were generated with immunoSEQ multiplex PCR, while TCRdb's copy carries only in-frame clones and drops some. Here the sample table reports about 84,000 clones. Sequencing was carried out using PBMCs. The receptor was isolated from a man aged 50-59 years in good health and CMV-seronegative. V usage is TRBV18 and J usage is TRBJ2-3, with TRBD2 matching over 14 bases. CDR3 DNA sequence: TGTGCCAGCTCACCCCGGACTAGCGGGGGGTCTGATACGCAGTATTTT. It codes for CASSPRTSGGSDTQYF.